This T cell receptor (beta chain) was captured by sequencing in a study of monozygotic twins with inflammatory bowel disease. Study-wide results and caveats: A reduction in TCRbeta diversity (inverse Simpson) was seen in IBD patients relative to healthy co-twins.

On this clonotype: Its antigen is unidentified.

After re-calling the 5' RACE reads, TCRdb lists one entry per CDR3 protein, DNA absent. Here the sample table reports some 440,000 distinct CDR3 sequences. This sequence was found in a human donor with ulcerative colitis or Crohn's disease, or a healthy co-twin of an affected twin (not recorded which). Sequencing was done on a sample of blood.

This CDR3 reads CASSQGPITDTQYF. The chain uses TRBV4-1 and TRBJ2-3; TCRdb selects TRBD1, and the lack of DNA leaves this call unchecked. This CDR3 comprises 14 residues. Germline V CDR1 and CDR2: MGHRA, YSYEKL.